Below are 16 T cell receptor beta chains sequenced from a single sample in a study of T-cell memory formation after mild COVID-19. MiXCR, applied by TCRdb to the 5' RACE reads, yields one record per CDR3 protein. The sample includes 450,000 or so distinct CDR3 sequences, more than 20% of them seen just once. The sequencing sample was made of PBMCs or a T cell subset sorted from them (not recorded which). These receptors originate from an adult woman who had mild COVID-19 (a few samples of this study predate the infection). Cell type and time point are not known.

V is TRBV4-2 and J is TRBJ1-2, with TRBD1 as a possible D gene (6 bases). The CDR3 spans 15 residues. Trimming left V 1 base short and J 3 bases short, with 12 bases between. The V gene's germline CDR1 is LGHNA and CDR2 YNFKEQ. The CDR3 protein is CASSQVRGSDYGYTF. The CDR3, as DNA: TGTGCCAGCAGCCAAGTGAGGGGGTCGGACTATGGCTACACCTTC.

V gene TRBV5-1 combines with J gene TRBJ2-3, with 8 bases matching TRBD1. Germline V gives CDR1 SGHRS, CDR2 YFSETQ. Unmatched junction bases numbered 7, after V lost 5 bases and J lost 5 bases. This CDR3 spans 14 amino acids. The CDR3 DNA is TGCGCCAGCAGTAGTCGGGACAGGATAGATACGCAGTATTTT. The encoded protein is CASSSRDRIDTQYF.

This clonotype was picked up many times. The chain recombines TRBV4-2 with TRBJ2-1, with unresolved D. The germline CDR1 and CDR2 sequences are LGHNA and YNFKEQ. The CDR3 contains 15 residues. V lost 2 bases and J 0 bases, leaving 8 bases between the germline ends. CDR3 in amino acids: CASSQLAGSYNEQFF. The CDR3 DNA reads TGTGCCAGCAGCCAATTAGCAGGCTCCTACAATGAGCAGTTCTTC.

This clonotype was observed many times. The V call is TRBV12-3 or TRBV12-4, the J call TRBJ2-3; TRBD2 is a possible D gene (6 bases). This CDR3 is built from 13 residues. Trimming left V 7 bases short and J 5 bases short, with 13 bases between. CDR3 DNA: TGTGCCAGCATGCGGGGAAAAGAAGATACGCAGTATTTT. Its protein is CASMRGKEDTQYF.

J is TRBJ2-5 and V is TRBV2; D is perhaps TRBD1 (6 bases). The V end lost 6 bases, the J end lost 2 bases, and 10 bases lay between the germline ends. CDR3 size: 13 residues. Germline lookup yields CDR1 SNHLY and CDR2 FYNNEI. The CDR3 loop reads CASSGTLQETQYF. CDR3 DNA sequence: TGTGCCAGCAGCGGGACACTTCAAGAGACCCAGTACTTC.

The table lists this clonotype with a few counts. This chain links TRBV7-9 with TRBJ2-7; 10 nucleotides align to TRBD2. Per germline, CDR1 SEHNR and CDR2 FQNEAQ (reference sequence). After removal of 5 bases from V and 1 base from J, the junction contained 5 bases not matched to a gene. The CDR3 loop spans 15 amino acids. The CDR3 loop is CASSPGTSVSYEQYF. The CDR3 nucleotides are TGTGCCAGCAGCCCCGGGACTAGCGTATCCTACGAGCAGTACTTC.

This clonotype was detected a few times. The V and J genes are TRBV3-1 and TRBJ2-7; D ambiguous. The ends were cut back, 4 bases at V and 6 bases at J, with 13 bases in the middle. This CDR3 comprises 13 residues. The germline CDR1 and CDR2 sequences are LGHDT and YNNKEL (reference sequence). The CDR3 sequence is CASSPVGVSEQYF. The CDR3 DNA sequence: TGTGCCAGCAGCCCTGTTGGAGTGTCCGAGCAGTACTTC.

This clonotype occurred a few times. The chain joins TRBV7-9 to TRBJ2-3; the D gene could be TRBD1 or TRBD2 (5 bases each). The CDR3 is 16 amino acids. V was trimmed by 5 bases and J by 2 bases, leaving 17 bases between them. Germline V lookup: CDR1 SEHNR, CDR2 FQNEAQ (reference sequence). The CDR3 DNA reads TGTGCCAGCAGCCTTCGGAGTATGGGACCCACAGATACGCAGTATTTT. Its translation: CASSLRSMGPTDTQYF.

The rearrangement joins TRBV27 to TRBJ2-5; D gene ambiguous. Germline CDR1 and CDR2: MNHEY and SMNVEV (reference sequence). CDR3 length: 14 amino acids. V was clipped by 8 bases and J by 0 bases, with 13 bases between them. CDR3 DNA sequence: TGTGCCAGCTCCCGGGCTCCGTACCAAGAGACCCAGTACTTC. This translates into CASSRAPYQETQYF.

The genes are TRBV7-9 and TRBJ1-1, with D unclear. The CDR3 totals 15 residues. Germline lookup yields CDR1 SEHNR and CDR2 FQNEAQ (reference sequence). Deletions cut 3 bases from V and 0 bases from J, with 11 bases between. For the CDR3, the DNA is TGTGCCAGCAGCTTCTCCCAGCTAATGAACACTGAAGCTTTCTTT. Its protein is CASSFSQLMNTEAFF.

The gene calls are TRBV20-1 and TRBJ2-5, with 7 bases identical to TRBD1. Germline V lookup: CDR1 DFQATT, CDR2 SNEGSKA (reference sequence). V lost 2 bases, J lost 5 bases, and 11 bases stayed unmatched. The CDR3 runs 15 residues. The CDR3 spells CSARPTGHEWETQYF. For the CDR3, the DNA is TGCAGTGCTAGACCGACAGGGCATGAGTGGGAGACCCAGTACTTC.

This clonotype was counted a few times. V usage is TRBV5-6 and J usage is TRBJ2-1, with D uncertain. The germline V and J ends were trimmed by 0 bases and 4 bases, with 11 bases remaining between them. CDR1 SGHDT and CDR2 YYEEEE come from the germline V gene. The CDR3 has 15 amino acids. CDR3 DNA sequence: TGTGCCAGCAGCTTGGTAGGGCGCCCTTACAATGAGCAGTTCTTC. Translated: CASSLVGRPYNEQFF.

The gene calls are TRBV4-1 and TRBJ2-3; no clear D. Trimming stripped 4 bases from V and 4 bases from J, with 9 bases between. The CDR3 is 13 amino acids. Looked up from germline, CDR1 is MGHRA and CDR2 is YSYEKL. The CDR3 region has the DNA TGCGCCAGCAGCCGGGTTATTTCAGATACGCAGTATTTT. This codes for CASSRVISDTQYF.

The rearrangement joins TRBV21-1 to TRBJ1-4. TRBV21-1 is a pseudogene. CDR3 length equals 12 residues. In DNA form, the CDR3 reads TGTGCCAGCAGCCGCGACGGAAGGATACTGTTTTTT. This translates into CASSRDGRILFF.

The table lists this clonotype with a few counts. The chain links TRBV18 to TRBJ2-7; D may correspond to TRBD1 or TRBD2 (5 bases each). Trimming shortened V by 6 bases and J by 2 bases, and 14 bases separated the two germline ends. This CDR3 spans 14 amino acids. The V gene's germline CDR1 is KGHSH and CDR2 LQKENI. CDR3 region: CASSARGVTYEQYF. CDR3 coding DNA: TGTGCCAGCTCCGCCCGGGGCGTTACCTACGAGCAGTACTTC. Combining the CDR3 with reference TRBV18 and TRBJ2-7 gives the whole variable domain NAGVMQNPRHLVRRRGQEARLRCSPMKGHSHVYWYRQLPEEGLKFMVYLQKENIIDESGMPKERFSAEFPKEGPSILRIQQVVRGDSAAYFCASSARGVTYEQYFGPGTRLTVT.

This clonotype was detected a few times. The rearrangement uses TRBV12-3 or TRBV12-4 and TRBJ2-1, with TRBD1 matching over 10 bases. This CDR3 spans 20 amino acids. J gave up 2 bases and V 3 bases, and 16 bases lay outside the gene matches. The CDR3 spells CASSLGPGQGYSGTYNEQFF. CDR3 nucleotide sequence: TGTGCCAGCAGTTTGGGACCGGGACAGGGGTATTCGGGTACCTACAATGAGCAGTTCTTC.